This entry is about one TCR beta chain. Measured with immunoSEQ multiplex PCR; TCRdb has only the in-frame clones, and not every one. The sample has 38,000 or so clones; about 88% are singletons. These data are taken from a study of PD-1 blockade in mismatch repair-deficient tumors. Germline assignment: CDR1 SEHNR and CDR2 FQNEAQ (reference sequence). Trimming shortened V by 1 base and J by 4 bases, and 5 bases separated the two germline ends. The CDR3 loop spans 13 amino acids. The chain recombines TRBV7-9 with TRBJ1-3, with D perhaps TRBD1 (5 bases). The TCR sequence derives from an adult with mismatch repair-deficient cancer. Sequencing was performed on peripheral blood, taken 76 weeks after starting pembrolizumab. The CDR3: CASSLGGGNTIYF. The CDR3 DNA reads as TGTGCCAGCAGCTTAGGGGGCGGAAACACCATATATTTT.